This T cell receptor beta chain was captured in a study of cytomegalovirus exposure and HLA in healthy donors. Study results and limitations: Fewer N-insertions (relative to the approximately 670-donor mean) were reportedly seen in an Asian-associated ancestry cluster in a later analysis. With high specificity and sensitivity, the classifier reportedly diagnosed cytomegalovirus status.

Germline loops: CDR1 LNHDA, CDR2 SQIVND (reference sequence). V was clipped by 10 bases and J by 2 bases; unmatched bases: 5. This CDR3 comprises 13 residues. With 60 Vbeta and 13 Jbeta primers, the PCR was carried out. Only in-frame clones appear in the TCRdb table, and some are missing; sequencing was by immunoSEQ multiplex PCR. The sample totals around 60,000 clones. As concerns this clone: As yet, its antigen is unknown.

The sequence came from a man aged 25-45 years in good health and CMV-seropositive. Sequencing was done on a sample of PBMCs. V is TRBV19 and J is TRBJ1-1, with 9 nucleotides matching TRBD1. The CDR3 coding sequence is TGTGCCACCCGGGACAGGGTTAACACTGAAGCTTTCTTT. The encoded protein is CATRDRVNTEAFF.